A single sample is the source of the 12 T cell receptor beta chains below, sequenced in a study of CD8 T cells in Susac syndrome. Random hexamers were used to reverse transcribe an amount of roughly 0.45 to 1 ug RNA. Via MiXCR, TCRdb re-called the immunoSEQ multiplex PCR reads, giving one row per CDR3 protein. The sample has about 180,000 distinct CDR3 sequences, around 95% seen once; the top ten hold roughly 0.16%. What was sequenced was CD8+ T cells from PBMCs. The receptors were gathered from a human donor with multiple sclerosis.

This clonotype was picked up a small number of times. This sequence joins TRBV29-1 and TRBJ2-7, with D perhaps matching TRBD2 (5 bases). V lost 4 bases, J lost 2 bases, and 9 bases lay in between. The CDR3 consists of 12 residues. Germline V gives CDR1 SQVTM, CDR2 ANQGSEA. CDR3 coding DNA: TGCAGCGTTGTCGGGAAGACCTACGAGCAGTACTTC. Its translation: CSVVGKTYEQYF.

This clonotype showed up just once. The chain combines TRBV6-6 with TRBJ1-2; 8 positions agree with TRBD1. Germline values: CDR1 MNHNY, CDR2 SVGAGI (reference sequence). This CDR3 contains 13 residues. J was trimmed by 5 bases and V by 5 bases; bases with no gene match: 4. The CDR3 reads CASSDWTGYGYTF. The DNA for the CDR3 is TGTGCCAGCAGTGACTGGACAGGGTATGGCTACACCTTC.

This clonotype occurred once. The rearrangement links TRBV14 to TRBJ2-1; D ambiguous. Germline V lookup: CDR1 SGHDN, CDR2 FVKESK. The CDR3 runs 11 residues. V lost 1 base and J 9 bases, leaving 4 bases between the germline ends. As DNA, the CDR3 is TGTGCCAGCAGCCAAGGGTTTGAGCAGTTCTTC. Amino acids: CASSQGFEQFF.

The chain couples TRBV20-1 to TRBJ2-3; tentative D call: TRBD2 (6 bases). V was cut by 2 bases and J by 6 bases, with 15 bases left in between. CDR1 is DFQATT and CDR2 is SNEGSKA in the germline V gene (reference sequence). This CDR3 region has 14 residues. The CDR3 nucleotides are TGCAGTGCTAGACGGGGAGGACCAGGGGATACGCAGTATTTT. It is translated as CSARRGGPGDTQYF.

This clonotype was seen only once. This rearrangement joins TRBV27 to TRBJ2-7; D possibly corresponds to TRBD2 (5 bases). From germline, CDR1 is MNHEY and CDR2 SMNVEV (reference sequence). This CDR3 has 14 residues. The V and J ends lost 5 bases and 9 bases respectively, with 20 bases between them. The CDR3 is CASSTSSSRRGQYF. The CDR3 DNA reads TGTGCCAGCAGTACATCTAGCAGCCGACGTGGGCAGTACTTC.

The V gene is TRBV11-2, the J gene TRBJ2-7, with D unclear. The CDR3 is made up of 15 amino acids. Trimming cost V 0 bases and J 3 bases, with 12 bases left between them. Germline-derived CDR1 and CDR2 are SGHAT and FQNNGV. The CDR3 DNA is TGTGCCAGCAGCTTAGACCTAGATCCCTACTACGAGCAGTACTTC. Translated: CASSLDLDPYYEQYF.

V gene TRBV9 combines with J gene TRBJ2-7; D is undetermined. Between the trimmed V and J ends, which lost 8 bases and 1 base, there was a span of 13 bases. The germline V gene encodes CDR1 SGDLS and CDR2 YYNGEE. The CDR3 is 13 amino acids. CDR3 residues: CASNSGRSYEQYF. Here the CDR3 DNA reads TGTGCCAGTAACTCCGGCCGGTCCTACGAGCAGTACTTC.

The chain carries TRBV13 and TRBJ2-1; no clear D. The CDR3 covers 12 residues. Germline-derived CDR1 and CDR2 are PRHDT and FYEKMQ (reference sequence). V shed 6 bases and J shed 8 bases, with 11 bases lying between them. Here the CDR3 reads CASSGLGYEQFF. Written as DNA, the CDR3 is TGTGCCAGCAGTGGGCTGGGATATGAGCAGTTCTTC. Full variable domain (remainder filled in from reference TRBV13 and TRBJ2-1): AAGVIQSPRHLIKEKRETATLKCYPIPRHDTVYWYQQGPGQDPQFLISFYEKMQSDKGSIPDRFSAQQFSDYHSELNMSSLELGDSALYFCASSGLGYEQFFGPGTRLTVL.

This chain joins TRBV20-1 and TRBJ2-1; TRBD2 matches 7 bases. Germline lookup yields CDR1 DFQATT and CDR2 SNEGSKA (reference sequence). The V gene end was trimmed by 0 bases and the J gene end by 0 bases; junction bases not matched to a gene: 11. The CDR3 covers 18 residues. CDR3 DNA sequence: TGCAGTGCTAGAGATAGGACTAGTCATGACAGCTCCTACAATGAGCAGTTCTTC. It yields the protein CSARDRTSHDSSYNEQFF.

The rearrangement links TRBV27 to TRBJ2-3; D is unclear. The CDR3 has 13 residues. Trimming took off 6 bases at V and 2 bases at J, with 9 bases between the two ends. The germline CDR1 and CDR2 sequences are MNHEY and SMNVEV (reference sequence). The chain's CDR3 is CASRSTFTDTQYF. The DNA of the CDR3 is TGTGCCAGCAGGTCTACTTTCACAGATACGCAGTATTTT.

This clonotype has just a few counts. The J gene is TRBJ2-3, the V gene TRBV11-2, with a weak D call TRBD2 (6 bases). The CDR3 sequence is 18 residues long. Per germline, CDR1 SGHAT and CDR2 FQNNGV. Trimming took off 5 bases at V and 2 bases at J, with 23 bases between the two ends. The CDR3 sequence is CASSPPKGIREATDTQYF. Here the CDR3 DNA reads TGTGCCAGCAGCCCACCCAAAGGAATCAGGGAGGCCACAGATACGCAGTATTTT.

This clonotype is a singleton in its sample. The genes are TRBV4-1 and TRBJ1-2, with 7 bases lining up with TRBD1. CDR1 and CDR2 from the germline V gene are MGHRA and YSYEKL. CDR3 size: 17 residues. V trimming: 2 bases; J trimming: 2 bases; junction bases outside the gene matches: 11. CDR3 residues: CASSQLPTGPGNYGYTF. The CDR3 nucleotides are TGCGCCAGCAGCCAACTACCGACAGGGCCGGGGAACTATGGCTACACCTTC.